The subject of this entry is one T cell receptor (beta chain). No antigen is known for it. No much larger clonotype is one base removed from it; base qualities were not supplied. The data were taken from a study of cytomegalovirus exposure and HLA in healthy donors (dated by TCRdb to about 2017). About the full investigation: An earlier analysis of some 550 of the donors reported approximately 290 Gb of sequence data and some 120 million unique TCR beta sequences from about 180 million T cells. An early release covering 550 to 650 HLA-typed donors comprised 250 to 350 gigabases of sequencing data and about 90 million unique TCR sequences. The genetic ancestry cluster associated with self-reported Caucasian donors included 81% of the approximately 410 genotyped donors. The aim of the study was to test whether cataloging public T cell receptors could identify signatures of past pathogen exposure. The study used immunosequencing to profile the T cell repertoires of approximately 690 subjects and linked those repertoires to cytomegalovirus serostatus. Along with the approximately 670-subject first cohort, a separate validation cohort of some 130 different subjects was used. To predict cytomegalovirus infection status, the study combined high-throughput TCR immunosequencing, statistical association of individual TCRs with disease status, and machine learning. In a later analysis, previously published TCR beta repertoires from about 640 donors were re-analyzed and high-resolution HLA genotyping was added so that TCR occurrence patterns could be studied. The later analysis used no new phenotypic data to find candidate immune exposures, relying instead on TCR beta sequences and their occurrence across donors. An earlier analysis of 450 to 750 of the donors used high-throughput TCR beta sequencing to judge whether each TCR beta V gene segment behaved as functional or pseudogenic. Donor age, sex, ethnicity and CMV serostatus were compiled together with the repertoire data. A later genetic analysis used genome-wide SNP genotypes for 398 of the 666 donors, treating that subset as a discovery cohort. Every discovery cohort repertoire had been produced on one sequencing platform. HLA typing covered class I and class II loci at four-digit resolution. Typing coverage varied by locus: roughly 620-640 donors for A, B, C, DRB1 and DQB1; under 550 for DQA1; about 600 for DPA1; roughly 450 for DPB1. Several DR-DQ haplotypes were treated as single units for association and clustering because of strong linkage in the cohort. Among a few hundred genotyped donors of the cohort, an average of about 240,000 unique TCR beta nucleotide sequences were sequenced per donor, roughly 20% of them non-productive.

The cohort consisted of more than 650 healthy bone marrow donors. All cohort members were sampled while nominally healthy, although unrecorded immune exposures were likely present. The donor tested CMV seronegative and was one of the 352 seronegative cohort members. A peripheral blood sample was collected from each donor, and TCR beta sequencing was performed on peripheral blood mononuclear cells. The Qiagen DNeasy Blood Extraction Kit was used to extract genomic DNA from the blood cell samples. The paper's findings and limits, for the study overall: In a later genetic analysis, fewer N-insertions in productive TCRs were reported among donors in an Asian-associated ancestry cluster than the roughly 640-donor mean. In a later analysis, around 17,000 TCR beta sequences were associated with specific HLA alleles at a false discovery rate of 0.05. CMV serostatus was the only immune exposure information available for the cohort. The earlier analysis of a few hundred of the donors excluded approximately 15 rarely observed V segments, including chromosome 9 orphons, because counts were too low. Broadly in line with IMGT annotations, most TCR beta V segments showed up in productive rearrangements about 87% or about 30% of the time in an earlier analysis of around 550 of the donors. Sequencing depth was assumed to be roughly uniform across donors in the presence/absence analyses, though that assumption may not hold. Most TCR sequences were seen in very few donors, while some public TCRs were found in many individuals. Most CMV-associated TCR beta chains appeared to be HLA-restricted in a later analysis, and the HLA associations seemed to be driven largely by CMV exposure. Because some donors lacked HLA typing at each locus, the association tests relied only on the typed subset. Assigning TCR associations to individual alleles was difficult when HLA alleles, especially DR and DQ, strongly co-occurred. In a later analysis, TCR association rates were found to vary across HLA loci, with the most associated TCRs seen for DRB1 alleles and the fewest for HLA-C alleles. Correlated functional status among segregating V segments might be attributable to linkage disequilibrium, but an unknown experimental factor could not be ruled out. Some IMGT-functional V segments, including TRBV6-2 and TRBV6-3, could not be told apart with the 87-base-pair reads, so those segments were excluded. A group of highly shared sequence variants was considered likely to be a technical artifact of the sequencing pipeline. Only TCR beta chains were sequenced in this cohort, and the absence of alpha or paired-chain data limited detectable features. An association between a missense DCLRE1C variant and V-gene and J-gene trimming of TCR beta chains was found in a later genetic analysis and replicated in an independent cohort. Several of the top co-occurrence clusters appeared to be linked to parvovirus B19, influenza, CMV and Epstein-Barr virus, according to a later analysis. The classifier was reported to diagnose cytomegalovirus status with high specificity and sensitivity in both the original cohort and the validation cohort. Compared with equally common non-associated chains, HLA-associated TCR beta chains in a later analysis were more clonally expanded and had lower generation probabilities. In vitro tests confirmed that a few of the cytomegalovirus-associated TCR beta chains recognize cytomegalovirus antigens. A further reported finding was that TCR beta sequences accurately predicted the HLA-A and HLA-B alleles for most subjects in the first cohort. The authors suggested that the approach could potentially be generalized to other disease states and immunological phenotypes. A total of 164 TCR beta chains were listed by the study as associated with cytomegalovirus.

CDR1 and CDR2, per the germline V gene (reference sequence), are MNHNY and SVGAGI. The CDR3, from cysteine to phenylalanine, totals 13 residues. The DNA shown is the 39-base CDR3, in frame from base 1. Libraries were built with the immunoSEQ multiplex PCR assay. For the multiplex PCR, a mixture combining 60 forward primers for TCR Vbeta segments and 13 reverse primers for TCR Jbeta segments was used. A multiplex PCR assay on genomic DNA amplified the CDR3 region of rearranged TCR beta genes. The Illumina HiSeq System was used to sequence the amplified TCR beta libraries as 87-base-pair reads. In the original analysis: A later analysis counted 75 million to 100 million unique TCR beta chains across the 666 repertoires, and some 11 million of these chains were shared by at least two donors. A nearest-neighbor algorithm error-corrected the raw reads and collapsed the reads into unique sequences, merging closely related sequences to remove PCR and sequencing errors. V, D and J gene segments were assigned by aligning CDR3 sequences to IMGT reference sequences. For a sequence to be retained, a match of at least six nucleotides was required to both a V gene segment and a J gene segment. A rearrangement was called productive if the CDR3 had no stop codons and remained in frame with V and J, and every other rearrangement was called non-productive. Following IMGT convention, CDR3 was defined as the stretch from the second conserved V-encoded cysteine up to the conserved J-encoded phenylalanine. The earlier analysis of 500 to 650 of the donors excluded any sequence lacking an unambiguous match to a single V gene segment. An earlier analysis of fewer than 750 of the donors called V segments functional above 56.7% productive rearrangements and segregating when the between-donor standard deviation exceeded 5%. A statistical classification framework was developed to diagnose cytomegalovirus status using the catalog of TCR beta chain sequences. In a later analysis, V and J genes were assigned by comparing TCR nucleotide sequences against IMGT/GENE-DB human TR gene sequences. Using the TCRdist pipeline, a later analysis assigned CDR3 sequences along with most-parsimonious VDJ recombination scenarios. A later analysis defined each TCR beta chain by its CDR3 amino acid sequence plus V-gene family, and excluded reads lacking a unique V-gene family. To address suspected cross-contamination and a sequencing artifact, a later analysis removed several hundred highly shared, low-generation-probability nucleotide sequences. For each public chain, a later analysis derived a clonal expansion index from normalized ranks of inferred template counts within each repertoire. A later analysis computed generation probabilities with a VDJ recombination model fitted to out-of-frame rearrangements, and checked the results against IGoR. In a later analysis, hypergeometric tests were used to score TCR-TCR, TCR-HLA and TCR-CMV co-occurrence, with a repertoire-size bias correction applied to TCR pairs. False discovery rates were estimated in a later analysis by permuting HLA or CMV assignments 20 times. In a later analysis, co-occurring TCRs were grouped using DBSCAN, and TCRdist sequence similarity was added for clustering within HLA-allele-positive subsets. Co-occurrence clustering excluded repertoires with fewer than 30,000 or more than 120,000 public chains, plus five with anomalous nucleotide sharing. In TCRdb, the immuneACCESS table is reduced to in-frame sequences with V and J assigned. These tables do not hold every clone; where another copy was compared, an unresolved V gene accounts for under half, and the others remain unexplained. The V and J calls and the clone size are those of that table, but D and trimming were determined from the DNA. This sample lists about 100,000 clones; around 75% were detected once. The ten most abundant clones make up less than 11% of the sample.

The chain uses TRBV6-6 and TRBJ2-5, with the D segment identity uncertain. The J call is doubtful: the DNA matches TRBJ2-7 better. The receptor was isolated from a man between 45 and 60 years old in good health and CMV-seronegative. Source material: PBMCs. The DNA sequence is given as TGTGCCAGCAGTCATATTCTCGACTACGAGCAGTACTTC. It specifies CASSHILDYEQYF.